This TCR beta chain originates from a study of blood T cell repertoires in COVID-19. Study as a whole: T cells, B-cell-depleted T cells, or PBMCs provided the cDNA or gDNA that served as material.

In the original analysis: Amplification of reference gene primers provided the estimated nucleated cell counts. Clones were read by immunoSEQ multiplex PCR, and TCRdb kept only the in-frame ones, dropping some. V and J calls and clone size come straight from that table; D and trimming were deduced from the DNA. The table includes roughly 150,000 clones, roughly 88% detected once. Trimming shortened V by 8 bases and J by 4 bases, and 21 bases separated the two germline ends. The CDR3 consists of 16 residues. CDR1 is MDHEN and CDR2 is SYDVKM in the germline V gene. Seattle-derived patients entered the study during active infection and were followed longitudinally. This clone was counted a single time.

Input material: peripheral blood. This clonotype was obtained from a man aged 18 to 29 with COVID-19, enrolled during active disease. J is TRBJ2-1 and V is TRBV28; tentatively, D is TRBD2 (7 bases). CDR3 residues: CASSSSWGGRYNEQFF. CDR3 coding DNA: TGTGCCAGCTCCTCTTCCTGGGGGGGCCGGTACAATGAGCAGTTCTTC.